This record concerns one T cell receptor (beta chain) sequence. Its antigen is currently unknown. Looked up from germline, CDR1 is SGHTA and CDR2 is FQGNSA. The CDR3 spans 14 residues. The germline V and J ends were trimmed by 5 bases and 5 bases, with 13 bases remaining between them. This sample was included in a study of early stage breast cancer tumors. Study-level results: Enriched TCRB sequences shared across patients were mostly commonly generated sequences. In about 85% of the 16 patients, blood comparison separated tumor from normal breast.

Profiled with immunoSEQ multiplex PCR; TCRdb holds only in-frame clones, not every one. The sample has about 51,000 clones; over 75% are singletons. This rearrangement joins TRBV7-2 to TRBJ2-1; perhaps TRBD2 as D (6 bases). Sequencing used blood. The receptor was derived from a person aged 35-49 years with breast cancer. CDR3 nucleotides: TGTGCCAGCAGCCCTGGTCGGACTAACAATGAGCAGTTCTTC. Its translation is CASSPGRTNNEQFF.